This TCR beta chain came from a study of T cell changes during pregnancy in multiple sclerosis. Some clones are missing from TCRdb's copy, which holds only in-frame ones; the method was immunoSEQ multiplex PCR. The sample consists of 20,000 to 25,000 clones, about 89% of them appearing once. The source material was CD4+ T cells from peripheral blood mononuclear cells, sampled after pregnancy. The clonotype originates from a female donor in good health, enrolled as a control in a pregnancy study.

DNA of the CDR3: TGCGCCAGCAGTACGGGACAGACCAATGAGCAGTTCTTC. This sequence encodes CASSTGQTNEQFF. V usage is TRBV10-1 and J usage is TRBJ2-1; 7 bases line up with TRBD1. The V gene's germline CDR1 is WNHNN and CDR2 SYGVQD (reference sequence). The trim removed 5 bases at V and 6 bases at J, leaving 4 bases unmatched. The CDR3 runs 13 residues.